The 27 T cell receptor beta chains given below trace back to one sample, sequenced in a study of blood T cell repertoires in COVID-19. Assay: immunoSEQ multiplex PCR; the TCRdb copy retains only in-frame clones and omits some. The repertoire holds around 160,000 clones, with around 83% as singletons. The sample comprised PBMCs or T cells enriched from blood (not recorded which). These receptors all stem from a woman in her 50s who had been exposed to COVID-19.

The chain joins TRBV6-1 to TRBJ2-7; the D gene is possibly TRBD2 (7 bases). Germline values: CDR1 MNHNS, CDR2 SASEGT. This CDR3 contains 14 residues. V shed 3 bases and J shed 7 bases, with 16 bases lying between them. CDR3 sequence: CASSERGRKGEQYF. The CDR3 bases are TGTGCCAGCAGTGAGCGGGGGCGGAAGGGTGAGCAGTACTTC.

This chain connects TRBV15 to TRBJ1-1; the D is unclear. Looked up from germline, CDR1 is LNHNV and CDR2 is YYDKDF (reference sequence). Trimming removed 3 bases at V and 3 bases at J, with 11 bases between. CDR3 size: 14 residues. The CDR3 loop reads CATSREKIYTEAFF. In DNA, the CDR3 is TGTGCCACCAGCAGGGAGAAGATATACACTGAAGCTTTCTTT.

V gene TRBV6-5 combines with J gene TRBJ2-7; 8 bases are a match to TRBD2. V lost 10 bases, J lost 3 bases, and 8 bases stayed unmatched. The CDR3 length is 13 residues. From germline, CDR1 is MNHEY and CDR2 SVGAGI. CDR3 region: CATRWTSFYEQYF. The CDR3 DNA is TGTGCCACCCGATGGACTAGCTTCTACGAGCAGTACTTC.

CDR3 sequence reads: CASSPRQGADQPQHF. In DNA form, the CDR3 reads TGTGCCAGCTCACCCCGACAGGGGGCTGATCAGCCCCAGCATTTT. This chain uses TRBV18 with TRBJ1-5; TRBD1 matches 10 bases. Trimming cost V 3 bases and J 5 bases; bases outside gene matches: 4. CDR1 is KGHSH and CDR2 is LQKENI in the germline V gene. This CDR3 comprises 15 residues.

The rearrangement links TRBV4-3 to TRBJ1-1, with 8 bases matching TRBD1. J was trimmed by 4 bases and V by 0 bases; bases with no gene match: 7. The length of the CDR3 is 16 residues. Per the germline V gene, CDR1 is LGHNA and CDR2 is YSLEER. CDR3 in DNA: TGCGCCAGCAGCCAAGATCACGCAGGGGGCTTCACTGAAGCTTTCTTT. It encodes CASSQDHAGGFTEAFF.

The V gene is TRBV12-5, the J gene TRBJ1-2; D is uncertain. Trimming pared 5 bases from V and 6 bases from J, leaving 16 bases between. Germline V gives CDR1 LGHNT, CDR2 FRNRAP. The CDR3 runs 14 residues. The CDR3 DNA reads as TGTGCTAGTGGTATCAGTCCGGGAAGTGATGGCTACACCTTC. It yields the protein CASGISPGSDGYTF.

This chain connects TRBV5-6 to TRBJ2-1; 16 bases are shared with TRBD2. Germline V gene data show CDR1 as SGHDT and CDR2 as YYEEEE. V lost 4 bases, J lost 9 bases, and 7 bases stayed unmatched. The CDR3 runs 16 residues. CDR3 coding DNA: TGTGCCAGCAGCAAGGGACTAGCGGGGGGGTTGCGTGAGCAGTTCTTC. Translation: CASSKGLAGGLREQFF.

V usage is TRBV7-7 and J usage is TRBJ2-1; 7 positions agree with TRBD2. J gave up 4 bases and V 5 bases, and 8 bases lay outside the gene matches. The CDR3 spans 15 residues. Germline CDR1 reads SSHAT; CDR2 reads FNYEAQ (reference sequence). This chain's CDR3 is CASSPLQRGYNEQFF. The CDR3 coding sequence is TGTGCCAGCAGCCCCCTCCAGCGGGGATACAATGAGCAGTTCTTC. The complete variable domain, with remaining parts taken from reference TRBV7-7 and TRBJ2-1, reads GAGVSQSPRYKVTKRGQDVTLRCDPISSHATLYWYQQALGQGPEFLTYFNYEAQPDKSGLPSDRFSAERPEGSISTLTIQRTEQRDSAMYRCASSPLQRGYNEQFFGPGTRLTVL.

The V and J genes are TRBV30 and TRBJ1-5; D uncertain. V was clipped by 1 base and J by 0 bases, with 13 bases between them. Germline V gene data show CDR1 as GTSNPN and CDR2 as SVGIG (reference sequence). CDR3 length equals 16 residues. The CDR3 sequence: CAWSAVSLYSNQPQHF. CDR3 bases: TGTGCCTGGAGTGCCGTTAGCCTCTATAGCAATCAGCCCCAGCATTTT.

The CDR3 nucleotides are TGTGCCAGCAGCTTAGCTGGCTTAGAGACCCAGTACTTC. Translated: CASSLAGLETQYF. The chain uses TRBV7-9 and TRBJ2-5; no definite D call. Between the trimmed V and J ends, which lost 0 bases and 4 bases, there was a span of 6 bases. There are 13 residues in the CDR3. Per the germline V gene, CDR1 is SEHNR and CDR2 is FQNEAQ (reference sequence).

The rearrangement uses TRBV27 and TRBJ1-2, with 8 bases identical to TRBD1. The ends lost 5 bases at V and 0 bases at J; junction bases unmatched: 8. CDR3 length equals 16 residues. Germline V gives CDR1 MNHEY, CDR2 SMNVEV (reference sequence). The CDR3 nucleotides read TGTGCCAGCAGTAGACTCGACAGGGGCCCTAACTATGGCTACACCTTC. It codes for CASSRLDRGPNYGYTF.

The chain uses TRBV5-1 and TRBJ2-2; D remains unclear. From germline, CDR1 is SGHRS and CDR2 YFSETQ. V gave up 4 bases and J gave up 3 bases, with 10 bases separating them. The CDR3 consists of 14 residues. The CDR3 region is CASSHHRDTGELFF. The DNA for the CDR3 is TGCGCCAGCAGCCATCACCGGGACACCGGGGAGCTGTTTTTT.

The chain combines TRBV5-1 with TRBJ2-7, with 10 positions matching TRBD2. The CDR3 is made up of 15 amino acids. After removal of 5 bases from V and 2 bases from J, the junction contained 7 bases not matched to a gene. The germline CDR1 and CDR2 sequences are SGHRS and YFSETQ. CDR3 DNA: TGCGCCAGCAGAAGGGAACTAGCGGGACCCTACGAGCAGTACTTC. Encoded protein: CASRRELAGPYEQYF.

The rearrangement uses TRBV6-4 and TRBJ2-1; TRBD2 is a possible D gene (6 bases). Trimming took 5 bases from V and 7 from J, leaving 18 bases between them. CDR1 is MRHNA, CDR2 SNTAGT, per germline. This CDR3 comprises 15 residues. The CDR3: CASSKNPEGSNEQFF. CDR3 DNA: TGTGCCAGCAGTAAGAACCCGGAGGGAAGTAATGAGCAGTTCTTC.

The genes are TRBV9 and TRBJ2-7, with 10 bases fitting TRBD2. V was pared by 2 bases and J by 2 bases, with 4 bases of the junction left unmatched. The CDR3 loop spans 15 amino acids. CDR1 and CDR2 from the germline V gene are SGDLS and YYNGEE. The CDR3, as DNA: TGTGCCAGCAGCGTTAGCGGGGGGCGTACCTACGAGCAGTACTTC. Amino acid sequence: CASSVSGGRTYEQYF.

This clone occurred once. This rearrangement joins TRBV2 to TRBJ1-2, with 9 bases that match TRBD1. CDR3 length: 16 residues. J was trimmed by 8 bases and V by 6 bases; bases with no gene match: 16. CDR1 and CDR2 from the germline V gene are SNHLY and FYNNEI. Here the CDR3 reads CASRAGTGSRREGYTF. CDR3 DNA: TGTGCCAGCAGGGCCGGGACAGGGTCTCGCCGGGAAGGCTACACCTTC.

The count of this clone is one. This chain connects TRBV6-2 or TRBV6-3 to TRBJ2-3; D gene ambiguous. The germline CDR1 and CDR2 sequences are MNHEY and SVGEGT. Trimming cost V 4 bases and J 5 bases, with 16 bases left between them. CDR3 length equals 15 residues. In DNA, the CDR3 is TGTGCCAGCAGTTTCGAGGCGGCGGCACGAGATACGCAGTATTTT. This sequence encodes CASSFEAAARDTQYF.

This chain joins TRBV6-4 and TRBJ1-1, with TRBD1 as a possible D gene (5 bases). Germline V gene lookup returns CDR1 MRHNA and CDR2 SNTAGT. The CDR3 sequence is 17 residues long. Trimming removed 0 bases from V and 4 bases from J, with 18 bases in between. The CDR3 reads CASSDSIQGGVGTEAFF. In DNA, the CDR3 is TGTGCCAGCAGTGACTCTATCCAGGGTGGAGTGGGCACTGAAGCTTTCTTT.

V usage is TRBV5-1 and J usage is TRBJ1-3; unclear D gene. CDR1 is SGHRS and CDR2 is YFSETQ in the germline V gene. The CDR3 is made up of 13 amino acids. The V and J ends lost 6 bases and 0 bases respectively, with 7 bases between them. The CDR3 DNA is TGCGCCAGCATGGCAAGCTCTGGAAACACCATATATTTT. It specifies CASMASSGNTIYF.

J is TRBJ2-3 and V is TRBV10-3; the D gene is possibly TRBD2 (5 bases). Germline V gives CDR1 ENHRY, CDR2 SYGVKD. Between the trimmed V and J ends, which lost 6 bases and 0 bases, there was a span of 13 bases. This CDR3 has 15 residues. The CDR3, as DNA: TGTGCCATCAGGTCCCGGGAAAAGAGCACAGATACGCAGTATTTT. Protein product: CAIRSREKSTDTQYF.

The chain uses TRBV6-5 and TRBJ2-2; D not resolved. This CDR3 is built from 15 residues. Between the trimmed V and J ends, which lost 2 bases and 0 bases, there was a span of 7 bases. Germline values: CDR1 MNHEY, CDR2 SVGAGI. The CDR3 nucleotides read TGTGCCAGCAGTTACCCAGGAACGAACACCGGGGAGCTGTTTTTT. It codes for CASSYPGTNTGELFF.

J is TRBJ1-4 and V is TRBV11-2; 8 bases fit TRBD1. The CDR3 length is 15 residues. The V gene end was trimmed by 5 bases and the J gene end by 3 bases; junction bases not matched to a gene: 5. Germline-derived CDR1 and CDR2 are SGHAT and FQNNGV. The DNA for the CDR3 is TGTGCCAGCAGCCGGACAGGGAATGCTAATGAAAAACTGTTTTTT. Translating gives CASSRTGNANEKLFF.

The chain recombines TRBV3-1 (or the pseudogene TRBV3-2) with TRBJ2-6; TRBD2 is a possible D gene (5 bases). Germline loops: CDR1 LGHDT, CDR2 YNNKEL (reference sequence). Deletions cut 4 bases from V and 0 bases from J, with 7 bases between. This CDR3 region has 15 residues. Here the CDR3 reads CASSPGFSGANVLTF. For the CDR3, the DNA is TGTGCCAGCAGCCCGGGATTCTCTGGGGCCAACGTCCTGACTTTC.

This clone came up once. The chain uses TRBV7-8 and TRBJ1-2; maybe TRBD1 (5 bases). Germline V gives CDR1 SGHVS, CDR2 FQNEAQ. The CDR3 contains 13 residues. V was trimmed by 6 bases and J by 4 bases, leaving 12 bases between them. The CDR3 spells CASRGGLSYGYTF. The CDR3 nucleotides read TGTGCCAGCAGGGGGGGACTTAGCTATGGCTACACCTTC.

The DNA of the CDR3 is TGTGCCAGCAGCCCAGCTAGTAGAGACACAGATACGCAGTATTTT. Translation: CASSPASRDTDTQYF. The chain links TRBV3-1 (or the pseudogene TRBV3-2) to TRBJ2-3, with D uncertain. Trimming removed 4 bases at V and 2 bases at J, with 13 bases between. The CDR3 consists of 15 residues. Germline lookup yields CDR1 LGHDT and CDR2 YNNKEL (reference sequence).

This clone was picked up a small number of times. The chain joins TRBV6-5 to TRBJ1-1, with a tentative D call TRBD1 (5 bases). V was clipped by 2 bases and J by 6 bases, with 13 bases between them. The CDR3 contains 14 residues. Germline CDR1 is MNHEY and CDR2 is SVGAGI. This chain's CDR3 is CASSYLPGAPEAFF. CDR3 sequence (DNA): TGTGCCAGCAGTTACCTCCCTGGGGCCCCTGAAGCTTTCTTT.

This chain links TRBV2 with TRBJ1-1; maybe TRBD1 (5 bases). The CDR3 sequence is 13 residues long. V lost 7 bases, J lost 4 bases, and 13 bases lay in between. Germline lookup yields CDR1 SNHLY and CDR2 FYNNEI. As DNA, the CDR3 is TGTGCCAGCACTTACGGGGGGGGCACTGAAGCTTTCTTT. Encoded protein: CASTYGGGTEAFF. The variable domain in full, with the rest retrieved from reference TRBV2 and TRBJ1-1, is EPEVTQTPSHQVTQMGQEVILRCVPISNHLYFYWYRQILGQKVEFLVSFYNNEISEKSEIFDDQFSVERPDGSNFTLKIRSTKLEDSAMYFCASTYGGGTEAFFGQGTRLTVV.